One sample yielded the 4 T cell receptor beta chains listed below, sequenced in a study of blood T cell repertoires in COVID-19. Produced via immunoSEQ multiplex PCR; TCRdb's table is partial and in-frame only. The repertoire has fewer than 350,000 clones, around 81% of them found once; the top ten carry 2.5% to 3%. Sequencing used peripheral blood. These receptors were taken from a woman aged 60-70 years with active or convalescent COVID-19.

The V call is TRBV19, the J call TRBJ2-1, with 10 bases matching TRBD2. The V gene end was trimmed by 3 bases and the J gene end by 4 bases; junction bases not matched to a gene: 3. This CDR3 contains 15 residues. Germline V gives CDR1 LNHDA, CDR2 SQIVND (reference sequence). The chain's CDR3 is CASSIGTSEYNEQFF. The CDR3 nucleotides are TGTGCCAGTAGTATCGGGACTAGCGAATACAATGAGCAGTTCTTC.

The rearrangement links TRBV7-8 to TRBJ2-1; no reliable D call. CDR1 SGHVS and CDR2 FQNEAQ come from the germline V gene. This CDR3 has 12 amino acids. V was trimmed by 2 bases and J by 8 bases, leaving 7 bases between them. Written as DNA, the CDR3 is TGTGCCAGCAGCTTATATGGGCATGAGCAGTTCTTC. This gives the protein CASSLYGHEQFF.

The J gene is TRBJ2-3, the V gene TRBV27, with a possible D match to TRBD2 (6 bases). Trimming pared 3 bases from V and 4 bases from J, leaving 11 bases between. The germline CDR1 and CDR2 sequences are MNHEY and SMNVEV (reference sequence). This CDR3 spans 14 amino acids. The chain's CDR3 is CASSFGLPPDTQYF. Written as DNA, the CDR3 is TGTGCCAGCAGTTTTGGACTACCCCCAGATACGCAGTATTTT.

J is TRBJ1-1 and V is TRBV27; TRBD1 is a possible D gene (6 bases). The germline gives CDR1 MNHEY, CDR2 SMNVEV (reference sequence). V was clipped by 5 bases and J by 4 bases, with 8 bases between them. CDR3 length equals 12 residues. CDR3: CASSEQGTEAFF. CDR3 coding DNA: TGTGCCAGCAGTGAACAGGGCACTGAAGCTTTCTTT.